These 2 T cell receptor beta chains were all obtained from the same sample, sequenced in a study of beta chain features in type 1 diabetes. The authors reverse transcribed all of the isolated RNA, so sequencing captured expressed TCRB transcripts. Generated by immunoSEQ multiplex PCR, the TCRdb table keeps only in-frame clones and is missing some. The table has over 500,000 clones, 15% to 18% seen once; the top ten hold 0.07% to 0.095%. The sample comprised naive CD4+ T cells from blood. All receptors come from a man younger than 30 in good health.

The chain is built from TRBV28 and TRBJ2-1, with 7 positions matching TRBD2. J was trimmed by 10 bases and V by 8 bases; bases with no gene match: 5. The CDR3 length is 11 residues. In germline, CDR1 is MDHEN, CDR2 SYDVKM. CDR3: CASAGVQEQFF. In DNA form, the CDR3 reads TGTGCCAGCGCGGGGGTCCAGGAGCAGTTCTTC.

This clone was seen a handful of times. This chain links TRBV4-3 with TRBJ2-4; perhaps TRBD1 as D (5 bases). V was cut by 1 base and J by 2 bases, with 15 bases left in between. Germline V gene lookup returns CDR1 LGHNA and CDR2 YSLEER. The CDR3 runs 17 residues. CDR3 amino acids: CASSQAAKQVTKNIQYF. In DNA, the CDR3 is TGCGCCAGCAGCCAAGCGGCGAAACAGGTCACCAAAAACATTCAGTACTTC.